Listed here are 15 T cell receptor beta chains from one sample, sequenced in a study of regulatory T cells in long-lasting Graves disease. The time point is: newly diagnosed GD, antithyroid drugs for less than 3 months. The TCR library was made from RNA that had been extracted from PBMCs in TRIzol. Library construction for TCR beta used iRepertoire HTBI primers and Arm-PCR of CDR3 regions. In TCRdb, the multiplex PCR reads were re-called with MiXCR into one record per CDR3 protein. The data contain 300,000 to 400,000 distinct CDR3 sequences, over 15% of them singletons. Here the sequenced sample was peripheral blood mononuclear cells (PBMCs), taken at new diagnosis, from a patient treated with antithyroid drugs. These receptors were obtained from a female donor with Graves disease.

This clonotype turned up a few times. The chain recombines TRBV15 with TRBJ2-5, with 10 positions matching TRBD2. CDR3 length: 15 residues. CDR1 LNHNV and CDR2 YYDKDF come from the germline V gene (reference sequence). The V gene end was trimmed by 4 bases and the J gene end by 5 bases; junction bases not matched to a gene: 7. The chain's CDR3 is CATSKRGGPGETQYF. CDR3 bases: TGTGCCACCAGCAAGCGGGGGGGGCCAGGGGAGACCCAGTACTTC.

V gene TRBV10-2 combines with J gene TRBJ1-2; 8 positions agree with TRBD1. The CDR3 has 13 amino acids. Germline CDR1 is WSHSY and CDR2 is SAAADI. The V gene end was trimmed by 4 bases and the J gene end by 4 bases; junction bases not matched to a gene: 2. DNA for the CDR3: TGCGCCAGCAGTGCGGACAGGGCCTATGGCTACACCTTC. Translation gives CASSADRAYGYTF.

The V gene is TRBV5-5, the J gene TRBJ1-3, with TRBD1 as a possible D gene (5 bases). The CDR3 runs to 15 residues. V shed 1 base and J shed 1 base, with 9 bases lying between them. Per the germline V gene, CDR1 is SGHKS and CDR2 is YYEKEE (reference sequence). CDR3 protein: CASSLWSGSGNTIYF. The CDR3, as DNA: TGTGCCAGCAGCTTGTGGTCAGGGTCTGGAAACACCATATATTTT.

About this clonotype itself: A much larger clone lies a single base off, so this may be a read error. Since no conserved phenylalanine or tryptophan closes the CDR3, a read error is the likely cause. In nucleotides, the CDR3 is TGTGCCAGCAGCGTAACCCCCTGGGTCGTAGCGGGATCAGATACGCAGTATTAT. Its protein product is CASSVTPWVVAGSDTQYY. V gene TRBV9 combines with J gene TRBJ2-3; 8 bases map to TRBD2. The CDR3 covers 18 residues. Germline V CDR1 and CDR2: SGDLS, YYNGEE. Trimming took 1 base from V and 4 from J; bases not matched to a gene: 14.

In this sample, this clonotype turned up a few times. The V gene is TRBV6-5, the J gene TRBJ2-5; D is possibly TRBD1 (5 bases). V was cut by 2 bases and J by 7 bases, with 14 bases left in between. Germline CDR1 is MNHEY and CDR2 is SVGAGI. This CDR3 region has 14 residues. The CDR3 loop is CASSYKRQTATQYF. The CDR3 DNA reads TGTGCCAGCAGTTACAAACGACAGACGGCGACCCAGTACTTC.

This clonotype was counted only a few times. The CDR3 here is CAILQRGTYNEQFF. DNA for the CDR3: TGTGCCATCTTACAGAGGGGGACCTACAATGAGCAGTTCTTC. The gene calls are TRBV6-7 and TRBJ2-1, with a weak D call TRBD1 (6 bases). TRBV6-7 carries the ORF label, with uncertain function. This CDR3 region has 14 residues. V lost 10 bases and J 2 bases, leaving 15 bases between the germline ends.

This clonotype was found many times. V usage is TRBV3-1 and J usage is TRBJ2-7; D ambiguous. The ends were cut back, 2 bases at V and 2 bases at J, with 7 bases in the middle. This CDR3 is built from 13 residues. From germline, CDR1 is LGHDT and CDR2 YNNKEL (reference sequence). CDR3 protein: CASSQRSTYEQYF. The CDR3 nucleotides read TGTGCCAGCAGCCAACGCAGCACCTACGAGCAGTACTTC.

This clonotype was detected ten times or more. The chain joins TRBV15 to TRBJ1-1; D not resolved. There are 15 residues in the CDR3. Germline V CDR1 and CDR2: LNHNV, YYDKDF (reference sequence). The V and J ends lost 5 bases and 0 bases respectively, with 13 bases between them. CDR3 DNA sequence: TGTGCCACCAGCCCCAGCTTGGGGTTGAACACTGAAGCTTTCTTT. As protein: CATSPSLGLNTEAFF.

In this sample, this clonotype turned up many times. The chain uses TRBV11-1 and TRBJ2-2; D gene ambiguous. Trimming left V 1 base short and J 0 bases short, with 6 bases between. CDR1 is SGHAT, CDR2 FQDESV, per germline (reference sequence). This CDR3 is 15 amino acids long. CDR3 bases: TGTGCCAGCAGCTTAGGACTTACGAACACCGGGGAGCTGTTTTTT. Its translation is CASSLGLTNTGELFF.

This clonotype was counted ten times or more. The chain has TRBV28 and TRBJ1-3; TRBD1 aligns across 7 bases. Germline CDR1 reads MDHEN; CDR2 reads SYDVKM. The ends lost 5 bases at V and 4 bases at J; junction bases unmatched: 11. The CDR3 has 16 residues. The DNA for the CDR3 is TGTGCCAGCAGTCCTCCCCACCCGGGACAGGGAAACACCATATATTTT. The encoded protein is CASSPPHPGQGNTIYF.

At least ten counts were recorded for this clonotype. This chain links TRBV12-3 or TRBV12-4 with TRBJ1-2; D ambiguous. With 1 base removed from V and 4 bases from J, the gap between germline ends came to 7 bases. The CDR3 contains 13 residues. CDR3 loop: CASSLVSSYGYTF. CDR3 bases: TGTGCCAGCAGTTTAGTGTCCAGCTATGGCTACACCTTC.

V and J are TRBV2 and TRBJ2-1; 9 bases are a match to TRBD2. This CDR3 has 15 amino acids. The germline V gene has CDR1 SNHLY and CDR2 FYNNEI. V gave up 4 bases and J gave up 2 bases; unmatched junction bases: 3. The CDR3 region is CASSGASGTYNEQFF. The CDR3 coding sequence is TGTGCCAGCAGTGGGGCTAGCGGGACCTACAATGAGCAGTTCTTC. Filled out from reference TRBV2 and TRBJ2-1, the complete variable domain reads EPEVTQTPSHQVTQMGQEVILRCVPISNHLYFYWYRQILGQKVEFLVSFYNNEISEKSEIFDDQFSVERPDGSNFTLKIRSTKLEDSAMYFCASSGASGTYNEQFFGPGTRLTVL.

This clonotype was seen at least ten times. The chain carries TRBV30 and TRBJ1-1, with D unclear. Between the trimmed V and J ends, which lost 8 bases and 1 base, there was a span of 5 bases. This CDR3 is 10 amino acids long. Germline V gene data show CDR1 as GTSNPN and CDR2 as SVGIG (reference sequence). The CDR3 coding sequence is TGTGCCGCAGGGAACACTGAAGCTTTCTTT. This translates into CAAGNTEAFF.

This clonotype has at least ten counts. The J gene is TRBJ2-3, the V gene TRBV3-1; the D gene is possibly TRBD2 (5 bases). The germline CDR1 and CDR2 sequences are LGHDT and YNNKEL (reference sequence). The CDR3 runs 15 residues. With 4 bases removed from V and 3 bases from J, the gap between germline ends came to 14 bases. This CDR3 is CASSLLGGPTDTQYF. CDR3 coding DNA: TGTGCCAGCAGCCTACTCGGAGGCCCAACAGATACGCAGTATTTT.

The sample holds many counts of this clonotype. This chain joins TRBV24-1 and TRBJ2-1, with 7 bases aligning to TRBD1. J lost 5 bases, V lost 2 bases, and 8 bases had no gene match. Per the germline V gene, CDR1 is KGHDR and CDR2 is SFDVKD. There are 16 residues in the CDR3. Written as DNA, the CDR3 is TGTGCCACCAGTGATTCTACAGGGGCGCTGGACAATGAGCAGTTCTTC. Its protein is CATSDSTGALDNEQFF.